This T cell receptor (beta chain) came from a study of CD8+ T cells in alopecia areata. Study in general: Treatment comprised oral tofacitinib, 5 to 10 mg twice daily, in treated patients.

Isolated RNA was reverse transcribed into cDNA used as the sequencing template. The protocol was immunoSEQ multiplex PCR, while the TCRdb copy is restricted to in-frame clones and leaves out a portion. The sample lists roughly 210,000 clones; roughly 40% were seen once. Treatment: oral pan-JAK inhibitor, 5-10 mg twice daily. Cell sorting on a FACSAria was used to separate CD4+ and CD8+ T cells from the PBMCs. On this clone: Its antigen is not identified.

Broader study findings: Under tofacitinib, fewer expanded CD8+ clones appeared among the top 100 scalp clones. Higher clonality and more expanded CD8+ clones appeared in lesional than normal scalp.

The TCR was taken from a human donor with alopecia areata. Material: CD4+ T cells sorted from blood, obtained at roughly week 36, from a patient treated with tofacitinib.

CDR3 region: CASSASVGGQSTDTQYF. CDR3 coding DNA: TGTGCCAGCAGCGCCTCGGTAGGGGGACAGAGCACAGATACGCAGTATTTT. The chain combines TRBV9 with TRBJ2-3; 7 bases map to TRBD1. The V gene end was trimmed by 3 bases and the J gene end by 0 bases; junction bases not matched to a gene: 10. CDR1 is SGDLS, CDR2 YYNGEE, per germline. The CDR3 length is 17 residues. Supplemented by reference TRBV9 and TRBJ2-3, the full variable domain reads DSGVTQTPKHLITATGQRVTLRCSPRSGDLSVYWYQQSLDQGLQFLIQYYNGEERAKGNILERFSAQQFPDLHSELNLSSLELGDSALYFCASSASVGGQSTDTQYFGPGTRLTVL.